Below are 30 T cell receptor beta chains sequenced from a single sample in a study of spatial heterogeneity in lung cancer. Time point defined: blood at routine non-recurrence follow-up after resection. TCRdb passed the 5' RACE reads through MiXCR, listing each CDR3 protein once. The sample includes more than 15,000 distinct CDR3 sequences, about 6% of them seen just once. The sample was PBMCs, taken at follow-up. The receptors here all came from a male donor with early-stage non-small cell lung cancer.

This clonotype was recorded at least ten times. The rearrangement links TRBV9 to TRBJ1-1; D is perhaps TRBD1 (6 bases). The germline V and J ends were trimmed by 3 bases and 5 bases, with 8 bases remaining between them. Germline V gene data show CDR1 as SGDLS and CDR2 as YYNGEE. The CDR3 covers 12 residues. CDR3 nucleotide sequence: TGTGCCAGCAGCGAAGGGGGGACTGAAGCTTTCTTT. This encodes CASSEGGTEAFF.

Many counts were recorded for this clonotype. V gene TRBV7-8 combines with J gene TRBJ2-1; 7 positions match TRBD1. The CDR3 is made up of 16 amino acids. The germline CDR1 and CDR2 sequences are SGHVS and FQNEAQ. V dropped 3 bases and J dropped 4; count of bases not matched to a gene: 9. The CDR3 here is CASSFARDSLYNEQFF. The CDR3 bases are TGTGCCAGCAGCTTCGCCCGGGACAGCCTATACAATGAGCAGTTCTTC.

This clonotype was seen a few times. J is TRBJ2-1 and V is TRBV2; D is unclear. With 5 bases removed from V and 0 bases from J, the gap between germline ends came to 11 bases. This CDR3 has 15 amino acids. The germline V gene encodes CDR1 SNHLY and CDR2 FYNNEI. The CDR3 DNA reads TGTGCCAGCAGTCCCGAACGGAGCTCCTACAATGAGCAGTTCTTC. Amino acids: CASSPERSSYNEQFF.

The gene calls are TRBV7-9 and TRBJ2-3; the D is unclear. Germline values: CDR1 SEHNR, CDR2 FQNEAQ (reference sequence). Trimming shortened V by 6 bases and J by 2 bases, and 18 bases separated the two germline ends. This CDR3 is 16 amino acids long. The CDR3 loop reads CASREGIPRSTDTQYF. The CDR3 coding sequence is TGTGCCAGCAGAGAAGGGATACCCAGGTCCACAGATACGCAGTATTTT.

This clonotype is labeled medium-sized. As DNA, the CDR3 is TGTGCCAGCAGGGCGGGGTCCCAAAACATTCAGTACTTC. Its protein is CASRAGSQNIQYF. V and J are TRBV28 and TRBJ2-4; perhaps TRBD2 as D (6 bases). The germline CDR1 and CDR2 sequences are MDHEN and SYDVKM. V was trimmed by 6 bases and J by 5 bases, leaving 11 bases between them. This CDR3 region has 13 residues.

This clonotype was observed at least ten times. The V gene is TRBV6-5, the J gene TRBJ1-2; D is unclear. V gave up 11 bases and J gave up 5 bases, with 9 bases separating them. Germline CDR1 is MNHEY and CDR2 is SVGAGI. CDR3 size: 10 residues. DNA for the CDR3: TGTGCCGCGGCGGTTTATGGCTACACCTTC. It translates to CAAAVYGYTF.

This clonotype has ten or more counts. V is TRBV5-5 and J is TRBJ2-1, with 9 bases fitting TRBD1. The CDR3 is 15 residues long. Germline lookup yields CDR1 SGHKS and CDR2 YYEKEE (reference sequence). The J segment lost 4 bases and the V segment lost 5 bases, leaving 7 bases of the junction unmatched. CDR3 sequence (DNA): TGTGCCAGCAGTGAACAGGGGGCCGATTACAATGAGCAGTTCTTC. This encodes CASSEQGADYNEQFF.

This clonotype showed up many times. This sequence joins TRBV5-1 and TRBJ1-4, with 7 bases fitting TRBD1. Germline-derived CDR1 and CDR2 are SGHRS and YFSETQ. J gave up 1 base and V 3 bases, and 6 bases lay outside the gene matches. The CDR3 extends over 16 amino acids. For the CDR3, the DNA is TGCGCCAGCAGCTCGGGGACAGTTTTAACTAATGAAAAACTGTTTTTT. Its protein product is CASSSGTVLTNEKLFF. Full variable domain (rest looked up from reference TRBV5-1 and TRBJ1-4): KAGVTQTPRYLIKTRGQQVTLSCSPISGHRSVSWYQQTPGQGLQFLFEYFSETQRNKGNFPGRFSGRQFSNSRSEMNVSTLELGDSALYLCASSSGTVLTNEKLFFGSGTQLSVL.

The sample holds a few counts of this clonotype. The J gene is TRBJ2-7, the V gene TRBV6-5; D is tentatively TRBD1 or TRBD2 (7 bases each). With 0 bases removed from V and 11 bases from J, the gap between germline ends came to 20 bases. Germline CDR1 reads MNHEY; CDR2 reads SVGAGI. The CDR3 loop spans 15 amino acids. The CDR3 nucleotides read TGTGCCAGCAGTTACTCGGGGAGGGGGCGGACGGCGGAGTACTTC. Encoded protein: CASSYSGRGRTAEYF.

This clonotype was counted many times. The chain links TRBV5-6 to TRBJ2-5, with 9 bases that match TRBD1. Germline V gives CDR1 SGHDT, CDR2 YYEEEE. V lost 4 bases to trimming and J lost 5 bases; unmatched junction nucleotides: 9. This CDR3 is built from 15 residues. CDR3 nucleotides: TGTGCCAGCAGCACCCGGACAGGGGAGAGGGAGACCCAGTACTTC. It yields the protein CASSTRTGERETQYF.

At least ten counts were recorded for this clonotype. V and J are TRBV15 and TRBJ2-7, with 7 bases aligning to TRBD1. Looked up from germline, CDR1 is LNHNV and CDR2 is YYDKDF (reference sequence). V dropped 0 bases and J dropped 3; count of bases not matched to a gene: 8. The CDR3 contains 16 residues. The chain's CDR3 is CATSRDSTGAGYEQYF. CDR3 sequence (DNA): TGTGCCACCAGCAGAGATTCCACAGGGGCGGGCTACGAGCAGTACTTC.

This clonotype was observed a few times. One end of the junction fails to match germline, which may point to a read error. The chain carries TRBV5-1 and TRBJ2-5; 8 nucleotides agree with TRBD1. The germline V gene has CDR1 SGHRS and CDR2 YFSETQ. The CDR3 covers 13 residues. In DNA form, the CDR3 reads TGTGCCAGCAGCGTAGACAGGGGCGAGACCCAGTACTTC. Translated: CASSVDRGETQYF. Looking up the rest from reference TRBV5-1 and TRBJ2-5 gives the full variable domain: KAGVTQTPRYLIKTRGQQVTLSCSPISGHRSVSWYQQTPGQGLQFLFEYFSETQRNKGNFPGRFSGRQFSNSRSEMNVSTLELGDSALYLCASSVDRGETQYFGPGTRLLVL.

This chain links TRBV7-9 with TRBJ1-1; no clear D gene. Trimming left V 5 bases short and J 1 base short, with 11 bases between. The germline V gene encodes CDR1 SEHNR and CDR2 FQNEAQ (reference sequence). There are 14 residues in the CDR3. The CDR3 DNA reads TGTGCCAGCAGCCTTCTGGCGGGGAACACTGAAGCTTTCTTT. This gives the protein CASSLLAGNTEAFF.

The table lists this clonotype with many counts. The chain is built from TRBV5-6 and TRBJ2-7; D unclear. Germline V gene sequence: CDR1 SGHDT, CDR2 YYEEEE. This CDR3 contains 13 residues. Trimming removed 4 bases from V and 2 bases from J, with 10 bases in between. The CDR3 nucleotides read TGTGCCAGCAGCGGGCCCCGGACCTACGAGCAGTACTTC. It yields the protein CASSGPRTYEQYF. Full variable domain (remainder filled in from reference TRBV5-6 and TRBJ2-7): DAGVTQSPTHLIKTRGQQVTLRCSPKSGHDTVSWYQQALGQGPQFIFQYYEEEERQRGNFPDRFSGHQFPNYSSELNVNALLLGDSALYLCASSGPRTYEQYFGPGTRLTVT.

This clonotype was seen more than once but under ten times. The chain links TRBV12-3 or TRBV12-4 to TRBJ2-5, with 11 nucleotides matching TRBD1. Trimming removed 5 bases from V and 1 base from J; junction bases left unmatched: 3. The CDR3 is made up of 15 amino acids. The CDR3 DNA sequence: TGTGCCAGCAGTGGGGGGACAGGGGGCCAAGAGACCCAGTACTTC. The encoded protein is CASSGGTGGQETQYF.

This clonotype was counted many times. The rearrangement joins TRBV5-4 to TRBJ2-5, with 10 bases identical to TRBD1. CDR3 length equals 14 residues. The germline V gene encodes CDR1 SGHNT and CDR2 YYREEE (reference sequence). Unmatched junction bases numbered 1, after V lost 4 bases and J lost 1 base. In DNA form, the CDR3 reads TGTGCCAGCAGCAGACAGGGGGCCCAAGAGACCCAGTACTTC. This sequence encodes CASSRQGAQETQYF.

There are many counts of this clonotype. This rearrangement joins TRBV12-3 or TRBV12-4 to TRBJ2-5; D is uncertain. The CDR3 loop spans 14 amino acids. The V end lost 0 bases, the J end lost 2 bases, and 7 bases lay between the germline ends. This CDR3 is CASSLAPQQETQYF. As DNA, the CDR3 is TGTGCCAGCAGTTTAGCGCCTCAGCAAGAGACCCAGTACTTC.

In its sample, this clonotype was seen a few times. V and J are TRBV12-3 or TRBV12-4 and TRBJ2-3; D may correspond to TRBD1 or TRBD2 (5 bases each). V dropped 5 bases and J dropped 2 bases, with 11 bases sitting between them. The CDR3 is 14 residues long. CDR3 loop: CASSRDGTTDTQYF. The DNA of the CDR3 is TGTGCCAGCAGTCGGGACGGAACCACAGATACGCAGTATTTT.

This clonotype was detected a few times. The chain uses TRBV29-1 and TRBJ2-1; 7 nucleotides match TRBD2. This CDR3 contains 15 residues. Germline values: CDR1 SQVTM, CDR2 ANQGSEA. With 0 bases clipped from V and 3 bases from J, the junction kept 5 bases outside the gene matches. The CDR3 bases are TGCAGCGTTGAAGAACGGGGGGACGTCTACAATGAGCAGTTCTTC. Encoded protein: CSVEERGDVYNEQFF.

This clonotype was seen many times. The genes are TRBV5-1 and TRBJ2-1; the match to TRBD2 covers 10 bases. Trimming took 0 bases from V and 6 from J; bases not matched to a gene: 6. This CDR3 spans 16 amino acids. The germline V gene has CDR1 SGHRS and CDR2 YFSETQ. This CDR3 reads CASSLGVAGGLNEQFF. CDR3 coding DNA: TGCGCCAGCAGCTTGGGGGTAGCGGGAGGACTCAATGAGCAGTTCTTC.

This clonotype was counted many times. The chain has TRBV20-1 and TRBJ2-7; no definite D call. CDR3 length equals 13 residues. The germline gives CDR1 DFQATT, CDR2 SNEGSKA (reference sequence). V gave up 6 bases and J gave up 3 bases, with 15 bases separating them. The CDR3 DNA reads as TGCAGTGCCGCGGAAGCAGGCCTCTACGAGCAGTACTTC. Amino acids: CSAAEAGLYEQYF.

The V gene is TRBV7-9, the J gene TRBJ1-2; TRBD1 is a possible D gene (5 bases). Per germline, CDR1 SEHNR and CDR2 FQNEAQ (reference sequence). Trimming cost V 5 bases and J 5 bases, with 18 bases left between them. The CDR3 spans 15 residues. The CDR3 loop reads CASSPSRFGAYGYTF. The CDR3 DNA is TGTGCCAGCAGCCCCTCCAGGTTCGGGGCTTATGGCTACACCTTC.

This clonotype is medium-sized by share. The chain couples TRBV4-3 to TRBJ2-7; D ambiguous. The V end was cut by 0 bases, the J end by 6 bases, with 12 bases between. Germline CDR1 and CDR2: LGHNA and YSLEER. This CDR3 has 14 amino acids. CDR3 coding DNA: TGCGCCAGCAGCCAAGATGGAAGTGTGGGCGAGCAGTACTTC. This gives the protein CASSQDGSVGEQYF.

In this sample, this clonotype turned up many times. This rearrangement joins TRBV4-1 to TRBJ2-5; D unresolved. Per germline, CDR1 MGHRA and CDR2 YSYEKL. V lost 0 bases to trimming and J lost 6 bases, with 8 bases between them. The CDR3 has 13 amino acids. CDR3 sequence: CASSQDATQTQYF. The DNA of the CDR3 is TGCGCCAGCAGCCAAGATGCGACGCAGACCCAGTACTTC.

This clonotype has more than one count but fewer than ten. The rearrangement joins TRBV5-4 to TRBJ2-7; TRBD1 might be the D (6 bases). This CDR3 has 15 amino acids. Germline-derived CDR1 and CDR2 are SGHNT and YYREEE (reference sequence). The ends were cut back, 4 bases at V and 3 bases at J, with 17 bases in the middle. The CDR3, as DNA: TGTGCCAGCAGCCTACCTCAGAGGGGGAGCTACGAGCAGTACTTC. Amino acid sequence: CASSLPQRGSYEQYF.

This clonotype was counted ten times or more. This chain links TRBV14 with TRBJ2-5; TRBD2 aligns across 14 bases. The germline V gene has CDR1 SGHDN and CDR2 FVKESK. J was trimmed by 5 bases and V by 5 bases; bases with no gene match: 7. The CDR3 is 16 amino acids. The CDR3 bases are TGTGCCAGCAGCTGGGGACTAGCGGGAGTAGAGGAGACCCAGTACTTC. This sequence encodes CASSWGLAGVEETQYF.

The J gene is TRBJ2-3, the V gene TRBV4-2, with D uncertain. The germline gives CDR1 LGHNA, CDR2 YNFKEQ. The CDR3 runs 13 residues. V was shortened by 1 base and J by 4 bases, with 6 bases between the two germline ends. The chain's CDR3 is CASSQVEPDTQYF. In nucleotides, the CDR3 is TGTGCCAGCAGCCAAGTCGAGCCAGATACGCAGTATTTT.

This clonotype showed up just a few times. The gene calls are TRBV2 and TRBJ2-2; D is possibly TRBD1 or TRBD2 (5 bases each). Germline assignment: CDR1 SNHLY and CDR2 FYNNEI. The CDR3 loop spans 13 amino acids. V lost 7 bases and J 6 bases, leaving 12 bases between the germline ends. The CDR3 spells CASKVGTAGELFF. In DNA, the CDR3 is TGTGCCAGCAAAGTGGGGACCGCCGGGGAGCTGTTTTTT.

In its sample, this clonotype was seen many times. V gene TRBV9 combines with J gene TRBJ2-5, with TRBD2 identical over 10 bases. Per germline, CDR1 SGDLS and CDR2 YYNGEE. V lost 2 bases and J lost 4; bases outside the gene matches: 5. The CDR3 is made up of 15 amino acids. CDR3 amino acids: CASSVSLAGIETQYF. In nucleotides, the CDR3 is TGTGCCAGCAGCGTCTCACTAGCGGGAATAGAGACCCAGTACTTC.

The CDR3 sequence: CSARVPSALAGDYNEQFF. The CDR3 bases are TGCAGTGCTAGAGTCCCCTCCGCTTTAGCGGGGGACTACAATGAGCAGTTCTTC. The V call is TRBV20-1, the J call TRBJ2-1; 9 bases map to TRBD2. Germline CDR1 is DFQATT and CDR2 is SNEGSKA (reference sequence). Trimming cost V 1 base and J 3 bases; bases outside gene matches: 13. There are 18 residues in the CDR3.